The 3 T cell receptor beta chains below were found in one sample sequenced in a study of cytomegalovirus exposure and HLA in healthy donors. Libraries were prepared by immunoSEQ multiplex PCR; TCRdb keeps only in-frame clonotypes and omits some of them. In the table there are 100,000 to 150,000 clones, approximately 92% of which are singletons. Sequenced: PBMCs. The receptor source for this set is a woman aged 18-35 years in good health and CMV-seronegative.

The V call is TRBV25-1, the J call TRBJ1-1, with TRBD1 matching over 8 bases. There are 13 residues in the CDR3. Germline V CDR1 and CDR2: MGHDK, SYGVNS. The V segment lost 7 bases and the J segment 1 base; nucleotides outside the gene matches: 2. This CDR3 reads CASTGTGNTEAFF. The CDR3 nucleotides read TGTGCCAGCACCGGGACAGGGAACACTGAAGCTTTCTTT.

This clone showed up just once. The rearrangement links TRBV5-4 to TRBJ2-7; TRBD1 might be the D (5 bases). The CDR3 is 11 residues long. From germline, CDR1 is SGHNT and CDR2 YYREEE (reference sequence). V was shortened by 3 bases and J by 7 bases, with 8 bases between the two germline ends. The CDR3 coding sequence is TGTGCCAGCAGCTCCCAGGGTGAGCAGTACTTC. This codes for CASSSQGEQYF.

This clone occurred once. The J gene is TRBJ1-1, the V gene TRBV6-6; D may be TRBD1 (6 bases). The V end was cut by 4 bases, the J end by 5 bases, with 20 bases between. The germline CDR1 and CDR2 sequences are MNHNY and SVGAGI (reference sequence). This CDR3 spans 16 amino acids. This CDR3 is CASSLLDGGQGTEAFF. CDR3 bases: TGTGCCAGCAGTTTGCTTGACGGGGGGCAGGGTACTGAAGCTTTCTTT.